This T cell receptor beta chain comes out of a study of T cells after yellow fever vaccination. The CDR3 extends over 15 amino acids. The ends were cut back, 4 bases at V and 8 bases at J, with 21 bases in the middle. The germline V gene encodes CDR1 SQVTM and CDR2 ANQGSEA. One entry per CDR3 protein results from TCRdb running MiXCR on the 5' RACE reads. The sample contains some 100,000 distinct CDR3 sequences, around 9.8% of which appear only once. This clonotype was found many times. Source: CD8+ T cells not binding an NS4B(214-222) dextramer, sorted from PBMCs, taken roughly 14 days after the first yellow fever vaccination. The chain uses TRBV29-1 and TRBJ2-1, with a possible D match to TRBD1 (5 bases). The clonotype comes from a young man who received the YFV17D yellow fever vaccine. CDR3 coding DNA: TGCAGCGTTGTTCCCAAATGGTCAGGGATCGATGAGCAGTTCTTC. It codes for CSVVPKWSGIDEQFF.